The sequence of this T cell receptor (beta chain) was determined in a study of Graves' ophthalmopathy and Graves' hyperthyroidism. Study summary: Peripheral blood samples were taken at initial diagnosis, before any treatment.

Aged 18 to 65, hyperthyroidism patients had been newly diagnosed, with under 2 months' duration. Amplified TCR beta CDR3 regions were obtained using RNA transcripts as template. First-round RT-PCR relied on HTBI primers, and a second-round multiplex PCR came next. A single record per CDR3 protein comes from TCRdb applying MiXCR to the multiplex PCR reads. The table shows 35,000 to 45,000 distinct CDR3 sequences, with 45% to 55% occurring only once. CDR3 length: 14 amino acids. Unmatched junction bases numbered 8, after V lost 6 bases and J lost 4 bases. CDR1 is SGHTA, CDR2 FQGNSA, per germline. The V call is TRBV7-2, the J call TRBJ1-2; the match to TRBD1 covers 7 bases. The TCR was taken from an adult woman with stable Graves' hyperthyroidism. The sample was peripheral blood. CDR3 protein: CASRLQGWLYGYTF. DNA of the CDR3: TGTGCCAGCAGGTTACAGGGGTGGCTCTATGGCTACACCTTC.